This TCR beta chain derives from a study of shared clonotypes between healthy human individuals. Findings of the study overall: Generation probability values for non-shared clonotypes were lower than those for clonotypes shared by all four donors.

Details on this clone: Its specificity is not known.

CDR1 is MNHEY and CDR2 is SVGAGI in the germline V gene. J gave up 0 bases and V 10 bases, and 7 bases lay outside the gene matches. This CDR3 region has 15 residues. Authors' methods: Junction-only sequences without quality scores were provided by ImmunoSEQ, so filtering was different. Libraries were prepared by immunoSEQ multiplex PCR; TCRdb keeps only in-frame clonotypes and omits some of them. V, J and clone size reflect that table, while D and trimming were determined from the DNA. The sample holds more than 1,200,000 clones; approximately 98.5% are singletons and the top ten take 0.36%. It was into CD45RA+ naive and CD45RA-negative memory subsets that the CD4+ cells were split.

V and J are TRBV6-5 and TRBJ2-2, with TRBD2 matching 8 bases. The receptor comes from a man aged 30-40 years in good health. The sample comprised naive CD4+ T cells sorted from blood. The sample's subset: CD45RA+ positively selected. The CDR3 loop reads CATRLLAANTGELFF. The CDR3 nucleotides are TGTGCCACCAGACTACTAGCGGCGAACACCGGGGAGCTGTTTTTT.